The 21 T cell receptor beta chains in this list originate from one sample, sequenced in a study of control samples from healthy donors and cancer patients. Using immunoSEQ multiplex PCR, the repertoire was profiled, and TCRdb retains in-frame clones only, with some absent. The sample lists about 160,000 clones, roughly 90% occurring once. The sample comprised blood. All receptors derive from a man aged 30 to 45 in good health.

This chain connects TRBV12-3 or TRBV12-4 to TRBJ2-2; D is uncertain. This CDR3 comprises 13 residues. V dropped 3 bases and J dropped 7 bases, with 9 bases sitting between them. The chain's CDR3 is CASSFRAVGELFF. The CDR3, as DNA: TGTGCCAGCAGTTTTCGTGCGGTCGGGGAGCTGTTTTTT.

The chain couples TRBV12-3 or TRBV12-4 to TRBJ1-1, with 7 bases matching TRBD1. V trimming: 9 bases; J trimming: 9 bases; junction bases outside the gene matches: 13. This CDR3 region has 13 residues. Here the CDR3 reads CASTRGTDSQAFF. DNA of the CDR3: TGTGCCAGTACCAGGGGGACAGACTCACAAGCTTTCTTT.

This chain links TRBV5-1 with TRBJ2-3; 7 nucleotides agree with TRBD2. Germline V lookup: CDR1 SGHRS, CDR2 YFSETQ. The trim removed 2 bases at V and 2 bases at J, leaving 2 bases unmatched. The CDR3 length is 14 residues. The CDR3 spells CASSFGLDTDTQYF. CDR3 bases: TGCGCCAGCAGCTTCGGACTAGACACAGATACGCAGTATTTT.

The chain has TRBV12-3 or TRBV12-4 and TRBJ1-6; D ambiguous. The CDR3 is 13 amino acids. V lost 7 bases to trimming and J lost 7 bases, with 11 bases between them. CDR3 nucleotide sequence: TGTGCCAGCATGTGGGGAAGAAATTCACCCCTCCACTTT. It yields the protein CASMWGRNSPLHF.

The sample holds one count of this clone. The CDR3 spells CASREGRQRQETQYF. DNA of the CDR3: TGTGCCAGCAGAGAGGGGCGACAGAGACAAGAGACCCAGTACTTC. V and J are TRBV6-5 and TRBJ2-5, with D possibly being TRBD1 or TRBD2 (5 bases each). CDR3 size: 15 residues. Germline CDR1 and CDR2: MNHEY and SVGAGI. The ends were cut back, 6 bases at V and 2 bases at J, with 16 bases in the middle.

The chain uses TRBV4-2 and TRBJ2-1; the D gene is possibly TRBD2 (6 bases). The germline V gene has CDR1 LGHNA and CDR2 YNFKEQ. V gave up 1 base and J gave up 7 bases, with 17 bases separating them. There are 16 residues in the CDR3. The CDR3 region is CASSQGSAGAGNEQFF. DNA for the CDR3: TGTGCCAGCAGCCAAGGGAGCGCCGGGGCGGGGAATGAGCAGTTCTTC.

The rearrangement joins TRBV28 to TRBJ2-2, with D tentatively TRBD2 (5 bases). Germline V gene data show CDR1 as MDHEN and CDR2 as SYDVKM. V lost 2 bases, J lost 3 bases, and 16 bases lay in between. CDR3 length: 17 residues. DNA for the CDR3: TGTGCCAGCAGTTTACCCCGGACTGGGGAAGACACCGGGGAGCTGTTTTTT. This encodes CASSLPRTGEDTGELFF.

The chain recombines TRBV6-5 with TRBJ2-2, with D tentatively TRBD2 (5 bases). This CDR3 has 14 residues. The V gene lost 7 bases and the J gene lost 1 base, with 10 bases spanning the gap. Germline V gene sequence: CDR1 MNHEY, CDR2 SVGAGI. CDR3 loop: CASKPGWNTGELFF. CDR3 in DNA: TGTGCCAGCAAGCCGGGATGGAACACCGGGGAGCTGTTTTTT.

This rearrangement joins TRBV7-6 to TRBJ2-1, with 8 bases lining up with TRBD2. Trimming cost V 5 bases and J 12 bases; bases outside gene matches: 15. CDR3 length: 15 residues. Germline V gives CDR1 SGHVS, CDR2 FNYEAQ. CDR3 amino acids: CASSPKFSGAWGQFF. Written as DNA, the CDR3 is TGTGCCAGCAGCCCGAAATTTAGCGGGGCTTGGGGGCAGTTCTTC.

V and J are TRBV18 and TRBJ2-7; 7 nucleotides line up with TRBD1. V shed 3 bases, J shed 7 bases, and the junction held 9 bases outside the gene matches. The CDR3 length is 14 residues. Germline V gene sequence: CDR1 KGHSH, CDR2 LQKENI. In DNA, the CDR3 is TGTGCCAGCTCACCCGATCGACAGGGTGGAGAGCAGTACTTC. This sequence encodes CASSPDRQGGEQYF.

The chain joins TRBV7-9 to TRBJ1-2; D call uncertain. V lost 5 bases to trimming and J lost 5 bases, with 12 bases between them. The length of the CDR3 is 13 residues. The germline CDR1 and CDR2 sequences are SEHNR and FQNEAQ (reference sequence). Here the CDR3 reads CASSPRLAYGYTF. The CDR3 region has the DNA TGTGCCAGCAGCCCCCGGTTGGCGTATGGCTACACCTTC.

This clone was counted once. The rearrangement links TRBV4-2 to TRBJ1-2; D ambiguous. The germline V and J ends were trimmed by 0 bases and 4 bases, with 12 bases remaining between them. Germline CDR1 LGHNA, CDR2 YNFKEQ. The CDR3 loop spans 15 amino acids. The CDR3 bases are TGTGCCAGCAGCCAAGATCTTGGGGAGATCTATGGCTACACCTTC. Translated: CASSQDLGEIYGYTF.

The V and J genes are TRBV6-5 and TRBJ1-5, with D tentatively TRBD1 (5 bases). The CDR3 is 14 amino acids. Germline assignment: CDR1 MNHEY and CDR2 SVGAGI. Trimming removed 5 bases at V and 4 bases at J, with 12 bases between. The CDR3 here is CASSLSGQNQPQHF. CDR3 DNA sequence: TGTGCCAGCAGTCTGTCCGGACAAAATCAGCCCCAGCATTTT.

CDR3 DNA sequence: TGTGCCAGCAGCCCAGAAGGGGGGGCGGGGGACCAGCCCCAGCATTTT. This gives the protein CASSPEGGAGDQPQHF. The V and J genes are TRBV7-2 and TRBJ1-5, with D possibly being TRBD1 (6 bases). The germline V gene encodes CDR1 SGHTA and CDR2 FQGNSA. CDR3 length: 16 residues. V was shortened by 5 bases and J by 7 bases, with 21 bases between the two germline ends.

This rearrangement joins TRBV7-2 to TRBJ2-1; TRBD2 agrees at 8 bases. V lost 7 bases, J lost 9 bases, and 11 bases stayed unmatched. Germline V gives CDR1 SGHTA, CDR2 FQGNSA. The CDR3 contains 14 residues. The CDR3 bases are TGTGCCAGCACAGAAGCGGGGGCGAGAGTTGAGCAGTTCTTC. Amino acid sequence: CASTEAGARVEQFF.

V and J are TRBV11-1 and TRBJ2-7, with D tentatively TRBD1 (6 bases). Germline V gives CDR1 SGHAT, CDR2 FQDESV (reference sequence). Trimming left V 5 bases short and J 3 bases short, with 20 bases between. The CDR3 totals 16 residues. CDR3 amino acids: CASSKKLSGANYEQYF. For the CDR3, the DNA is TGTGCCAGCAGCAAGAAACTTTCAGGGGCCAACTACGAGCAGTACTTC.

A note on this clone: This sample includes further DNA sequences coding for the same CDR3. The V call is TRBV19, the J call TRBJ1-5; a possible D gene is TRBD1 (6 bases). Per germline, CDR1 LNHDA and CDR2 SQIVND (reference sequence). Between the trimmed V and J ends, which lost 3 bases and 0 bases, there was a span of 9 bases. The CDR3 contains 15 residues. CDR3: CASSMGQYSNQPQHF. As DNA, the CDR3 is TGTGCCAGTAGTATGGGACAATATAGCAATCAGCCCCAGCATTTT.

This sequence joins TRBV4-2 and TRBJ1-5; D is ambiguous. The germline V gene encodes CDR1 LGHNA and CDR2 YNFKEQ. V lost 0 bases and J lost 4, with 13 bases in between. The CDR3 has 16 amino acids. CDR3 nucleotides: TGTGCCAGCAGCCAAGATGCGGTGGCGGGAAATCAGCCCCAGCATTTT. This sequence encodes CASSQDAVAGNQPQHF.

The chain links TRBV25-1 to TRBJ1-4; maybe TRBD1 (6 bases). Germline-derived CDR1 and CDR2 are MGHDK and SYGVNS. The CDR3 is made up of 15 amino acids. The germline V and J ends were trimmed by 5 bases and 7 bases, with 17 bases remaining between them. The CDR3: CASSPGQSGGEKLFF. DNA for the CDR3: TGTGCCAGCAGTCCCGGACAGTCCGGGGGTGAAAAACTGTTTTTT.

The chain combines TRBV29-1 with TRBJ1-2; D is ambiguous. CDR1 SQVTM and CDR2 ANQGSEA come from the germline V gene. The CDR3 is made up of 13 amino acids. Trimming cost V 3 bases and J 4 bases, with 12 bases left between them. CDR3 DNA: TGCAGCGTTGAGGCCGGGCCCCTCTATGGCTACACCTTC. Its protein product is CSVEAGPLYGYTF.

The chain has TRBV7-8 and TRBJ2-5, with TRBD1 identical over 11 bases. The V gene's germline CDR1 is SGHVS and CDR2 FQNEAQ. J was trimmed by 5 bases and V by 5 bases; bases with no gene match: 7. The CDR3 runs 15 residues. CDR3 in amino acids: CASSRGTGGYETQYF. In nucleotides, the CDR3 is TGTGCCAGCAGCCGAGGGACAGGGGGGTACGAGACCCAGTACTTC.